The rows below give T cell receptor beta chains drawn from one sample of a study of shared clonotypes between healthy human individuals. The repertoire was sequenced with immunoSEQ multiplex PCR; TCRdb's copy has only in-frame clones and lacks some. Among a few million clones listed, 80% to 95% were seen once. What was sequenced was naive CD4+ T cells from PBMCs. All receptors come from a man younger than 35 in good health. Some clones in this sample may be carry-over from other donors' samples. CDR3s leave out the opening cysteine and the closing phenylalanine or tryptophan. The order of the fields is D gene, V gene, CDR3 protein. The D gene is left open where the match is weak.

>.|TRBV29-1
SVEGPGTHTEAF
>.|TRBV7-9
ASSLDWQSYEQY
>.|TRBV7-2
ASSLHSLLGYNEQF
>TRBD2|TRBV7-3
ASSLGLAAQETQY
>.|TRBV6-5
ASRRQSFSGNTIY
>.|TRBV7-2
ASSHLRWGQIGNTIY
>.|TRBV5-4
ASSPGWGSGANVLT
>TRBD1|TRBV18
ASSVGQGLYEQY
>TRBD2|TRBV4-3
ASSQEIALAGTNTGELF
>TRBD1|TRBV6-5
ASRGQAVNYGYT
>TRBD1|TRBV5-6
ASSRTGTGEGQPQH
>.|TRBV19
ASRATRNTEAF
>TRBD1|TRBV7-9
ASSPKDRGGEKLF
>.|TRBV6-6
ASSYSGGQETQY
>.|TRBV5-1
ASSLGGPTEAF
>.|TRBV7-8
ASSLESGVYGYT
>.|TRBV4-1
ASSQPTGGSYEQY
>.|TRBV28
ASSLMRAATGEQF
>TRBD1|TRBV5-1
ASSATGGLTEAF
>TRBD1|TRBV6-1
ASRGETGGNEQY
>.|TRBV18
ASSPIGEGRPDTQY
>.|TRBV5-5
ASSLVLASYNEQF
>TRBD1|TRBV10-3
AISESQGEETQY
>TRBD2|TRBV5-6
ASRASGRGNEQF
>.|TRBV28
ASGLPGTEAF
>TRBD1|TRBV4-1
ASSQTGQQSTDTQY
>.|TRBV7-9
ASSSAGRSNEQF
>.|TRBV28
ASEGSTEAF
>TRBD1|TRBV28
ASSWSETGGFEAF
>TRBD2|TRBV6-6
ASSYGGRGSEQY
>.|TRBV7-2
ASTTYTGELF
>.|TRBV19
ASSIKVNNQPQH
>TRBD2|TRBV5-1
ASSLGALAGLDEQF
>.|TRBV11-2
ASSLETPYTDTQY
>.|TRBV6-5
ASSKGLLTDTQY
>TRBD1|TRBV6-5
ASSRDRDTEAF
>.|TRBV7-3
ASSLLGGPGDTQY